This TCR beta chain is from a study of T cells in Graves' hyperthyroidism and ophthalmopathy. Study-wide results and caveats: Peripheral blood also featured most of the thyroid clonotypes expanded above 0.001.

Concerning this clonotype: The antigen is not known.

Authors of the study amplified TCR beta CDR3 regions from RNA transcripts. An initial round of RT-PCR targeting the TCR CDR3 relied on the HTBI primer set. A single record per CDR3 protein comes from TCRdb applying MiXCR to the multiplex PCR reads. The sample has about 540,000 distinct CDR3 sequences; roughly 50% are singletons. Sequencing input: peripheral blood or thyroid tissue (not recorded which). The TCR comes from a woman younger than 30 with Graves' hyperthyroidism.

CDR3 DNA: TGTGCCAGCACCTGGGGCAATCAGCCGTATGGCTACACCTTC. Its protein product is CASTWGNQPYGYTF. The chain employs TRBV7-9 and TRBJ1-2; the D gene is possibly TRBD1 (5 bases). The CDR3 runs to 14 residues. Deletions cut 7 bases from V and 5 bases from J, with 17 bases between. Germline CDR1 SEHNR, CDR2 FQNEAQ (reference sequence).